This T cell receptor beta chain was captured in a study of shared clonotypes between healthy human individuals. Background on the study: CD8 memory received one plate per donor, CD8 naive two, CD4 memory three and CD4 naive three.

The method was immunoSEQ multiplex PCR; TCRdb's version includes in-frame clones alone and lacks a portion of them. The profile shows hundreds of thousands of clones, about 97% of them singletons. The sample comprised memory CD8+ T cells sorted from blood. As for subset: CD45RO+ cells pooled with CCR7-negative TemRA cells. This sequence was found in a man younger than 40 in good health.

For the CDR3, the DNA is TGTGCCAGCAGCGATGGACTAGCGGGAGGTTTCCAAGAGACCCAGTACTTC. Translating gives CASSDGLAGGFQETQYF. The genes are TRBV5-4 and TRBJ2-5, with 14 bases lining up with TRBD2. The junction had 6 bases not matched to a gene; V was cut back by 4 bases and J by 1 base. This CDR3 is built from 17 residues. CDR1 SGHNT and CDR2 YYREEE come from the germline V gene (reference sequence).